This record looks at one T cell receptor (beta chain) sequence and its context. Antigen specificity is unknown. The CDR3 contains 13 residues. The germline V gene has CDR1 SGHDN and CDR2 FVKESK. The germline V and J ends were trimmed by 2 bases and 6 bases, with 10 bases remaining between them. These data are taken from a study of memory CD4+ T cells and cytomegalovirus serostatus. Background on the study: Of the healthy Belgian adults, fewer than 10 were CMV seropositive and approximately 24 seronegative. Study-wide points: About 40% of the roughly 160 known CMV-associated TCRbeta sequences appeared in CD4+ memory.

Single viable CD3+CD4+CD8-CD45RO+ cells were sorted as the memory CD4+ T cells. Serostatus was set by detecting CMV pp150, pp28, p38, p52 IgG. Methods used by the authors: After removing out-of-frame reads, 2,204,828 distinct TCRbeta sequences remained. Profiling relied on immunoSEQ multiplex PCR, and the TCRdb table lists in-frame clones only, not all of them. V and J calls and clone size are those listed in that table; D and trimming were worked out from the DNA. Here the sample spans tens of thousands of clones, about three quarters being singletons. The sample was memory CD4+ T cells from blood. The receptor's source is an adult in good health and CMV-seropositive. The chain carries TRBV14 and TRBJ1-2; no reliable D call. The CDR3 nucleotides read TGTGCCAGCAGCCAACGACGGGCGGATGGCTACACCTTC. Translated: CASSQRRADGYTF.